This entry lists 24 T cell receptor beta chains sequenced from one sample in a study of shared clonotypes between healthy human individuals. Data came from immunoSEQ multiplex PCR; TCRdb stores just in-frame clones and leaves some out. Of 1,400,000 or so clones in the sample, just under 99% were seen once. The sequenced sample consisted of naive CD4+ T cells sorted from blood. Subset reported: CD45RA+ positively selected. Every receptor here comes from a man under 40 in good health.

CDR3 region: CASSIVMDRGSKVYQETQYF. The DNA of the CDR3 is TGTGCCAGTAGTATAGTCATGGACAGGGGGTCTAAGGTGTACCAAGAGACCCAGTACTTC. V gene TRBV19 combines with J gene TRBJ2-5; 10 bases map to TRBD1. Germline CDR1 reads LNHDA; CDR2 reads SQIVND (reference sequence). The trim removed 1 base at V and 0 bases at J, leaving 14 bases unmatched. The CDR3 has 20 residues. The variable domain in full, completed from reference TRBV19 and TRBJ2-5, reads DGGITQSPKYLFRKEGQNVTLSCEQNLNHDAMYWYRQDPGQGLRLIYYSQIVNDFQKGDIAEGYSVSREKKESFPLTVTSAQKNPTAFYLCASSIVMDRGSKVYQETQYFGPGTRLLVL.

DNA of the CDR3: TGTGCCATCCAGGGGACAGACAATGAGCAGTTCTTC. Translating gives CAIQGTDNEQFF. The chain couples TRBV2 to TRBJ2-1; 7 nucleotides match TRBD1. Trimming removed 10 bases from V and 5 bases from J; junction bases left unmatched: 5. This CDR3 contains 12 residues. Germline V gives CDR1 SNHLY, CDR2 FYNNEI. Filled out from reference TRBV2 and TRBJ2-1, the complete variable domain reads EPEVTQTPSHQVTQMGQEVILRCVPISNHLYFYWYRQILGQKVEFLVSFYNNEISEKSEIFDDQFSVERPDGSNFTLKIRSTKLEDSAMYFCAIQGTDNEQFFGPGTRLTVL.

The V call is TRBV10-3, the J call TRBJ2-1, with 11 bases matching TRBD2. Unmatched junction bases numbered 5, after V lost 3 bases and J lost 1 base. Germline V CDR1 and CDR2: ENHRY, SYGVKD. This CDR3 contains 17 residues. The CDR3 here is CAISEGTSGVSYNEQFF. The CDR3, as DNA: TGTGCCATCAGTGAAGGGACTAGCGGAGTTTCCTACAATGAGCAGTTCTTC.

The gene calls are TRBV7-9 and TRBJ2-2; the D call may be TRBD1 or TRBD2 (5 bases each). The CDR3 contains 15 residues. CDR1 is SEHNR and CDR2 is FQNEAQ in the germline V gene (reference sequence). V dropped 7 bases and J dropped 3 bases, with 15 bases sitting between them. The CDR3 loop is CASNQKRGHTGELFF. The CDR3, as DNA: TGTGCCAGCAACCAGAAGAGGGGTCACACCGGGGAGCTGTTTTTT.

CDR3 sequence reads: CASSVKREFDEQYF. The CDR3 DNA reads TGTGCCAGCAGTGTCAAGCGGGAGTTCGACGAGCAGTACTTC. V is TRBV5-4 and J is TRBJ2-7; 8 nucleotides align to TRBD2. V trimming: 5 bases; J trimming: 5 bases; junction bases outside the gene matches: 9. CDR3 length: 14 amino acids. CDR1 and CDR2 from the germline V gene are SGHNT and YYREEE (reference sequence).

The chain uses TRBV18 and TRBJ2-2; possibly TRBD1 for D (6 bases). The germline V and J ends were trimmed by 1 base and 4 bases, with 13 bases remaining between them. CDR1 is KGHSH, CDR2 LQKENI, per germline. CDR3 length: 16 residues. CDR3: CASSPLPGDTTGELFF. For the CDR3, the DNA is TGTGCCAGCTCACCACTCCCAGGGGACACCACCGGGGAGCTGTTTTTT.

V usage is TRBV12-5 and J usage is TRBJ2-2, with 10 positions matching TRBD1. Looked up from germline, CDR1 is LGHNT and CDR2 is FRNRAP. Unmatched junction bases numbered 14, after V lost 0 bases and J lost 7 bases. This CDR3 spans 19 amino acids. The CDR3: CASGLVAPNWTGGFGELFF. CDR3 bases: TGTGCTAGTGGTTTGGTGGCCCCTAATTGGACAGGGGGGTTCGGGGAGCTGTTTTTT.

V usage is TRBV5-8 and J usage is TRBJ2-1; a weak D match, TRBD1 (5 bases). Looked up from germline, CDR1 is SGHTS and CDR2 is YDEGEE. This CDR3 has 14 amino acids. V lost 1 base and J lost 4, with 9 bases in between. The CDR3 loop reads CASSLFQGYNEQFF. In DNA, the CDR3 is TGTGCCAGCAGCTTGTTTCAGGGATACAATGAGCAGTTCTTC.

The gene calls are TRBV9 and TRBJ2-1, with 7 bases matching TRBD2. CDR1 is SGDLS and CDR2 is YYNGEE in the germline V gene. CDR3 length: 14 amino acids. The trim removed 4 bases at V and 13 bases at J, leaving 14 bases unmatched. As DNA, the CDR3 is TGTGCCAGCAGCCGCGAGGGTTCCGGGACTATACAGTTCTTC. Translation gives CASSREGSGTIQFF.

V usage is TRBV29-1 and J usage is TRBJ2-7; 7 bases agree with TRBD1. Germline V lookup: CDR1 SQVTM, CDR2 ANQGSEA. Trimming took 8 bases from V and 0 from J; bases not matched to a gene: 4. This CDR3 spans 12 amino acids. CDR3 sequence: CSIGTVSYEQYF. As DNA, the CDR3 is TGCAGCATAGGGACAGTCTCCTACGAGCAGTACTTC.

CDR3 nucleotides: TGTGCCAGCAGCCAAGATCTGAGCGGCGACTCTGGGGCCAACGTCCTGACTTTC. This codes for CASSQDLSGDSGANVLTF. The rearrangement uses TRBV14 and TRBJ2-6, with a possible D match to TRBD2 (5 bases). V shed 0 bases and J shed 0 bases, with 12 bases lying between them. The CDR3 runs 18 residues. CDR1 and CDR2 (germline): SGHDN, FVKESK.

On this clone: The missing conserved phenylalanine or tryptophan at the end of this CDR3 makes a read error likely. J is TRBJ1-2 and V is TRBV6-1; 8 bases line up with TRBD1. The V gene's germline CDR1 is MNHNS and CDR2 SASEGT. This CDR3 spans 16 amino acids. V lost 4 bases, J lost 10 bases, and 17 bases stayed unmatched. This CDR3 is CASSASINRGSPTYTL. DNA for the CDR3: TGTGCCAGCAGTGCAAGTATCAACAGGGGGTCTCCCACCTACACCCTC.

The CDR3 is CASRGTAQDTQYF. CDR3 nucleotide sequence: TGTGCCAGCAGGGGGACAGCTCAAGATACGCAGTATTTT. The chain couples TRBV13 to TRBJ2-3; 7 bases line up with TRBD1. CDR1 and CDR2 (germline): PRHDT, FYEKMQ (reference sequence). After removal of 6 bases from V and 5 bases from J, the junction contained 5 bases not matched to a gene. The CDR3 runs 13 residues.

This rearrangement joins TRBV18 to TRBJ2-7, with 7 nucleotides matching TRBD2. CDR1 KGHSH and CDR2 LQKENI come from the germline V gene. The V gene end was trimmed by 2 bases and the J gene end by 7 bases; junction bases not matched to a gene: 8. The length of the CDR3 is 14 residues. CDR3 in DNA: TGTGCCAGCTCACCAGCGGCGGGAGTACGGGAGCAGTACTTC. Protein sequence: CASSPAAGVREQYF.

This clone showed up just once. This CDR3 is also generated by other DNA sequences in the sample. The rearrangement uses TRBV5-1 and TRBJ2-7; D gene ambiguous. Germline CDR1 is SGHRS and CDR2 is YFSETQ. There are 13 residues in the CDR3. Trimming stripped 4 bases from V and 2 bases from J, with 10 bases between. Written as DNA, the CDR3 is TGCGCCAGCAGCCTGGACGGAACCTACGAGCAGTACTTC. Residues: CASSLDGTYEQYF.

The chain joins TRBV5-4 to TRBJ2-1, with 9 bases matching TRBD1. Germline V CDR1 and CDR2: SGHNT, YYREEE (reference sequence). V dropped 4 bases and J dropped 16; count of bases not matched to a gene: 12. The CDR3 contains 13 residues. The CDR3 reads CASSPRKGQGDFF. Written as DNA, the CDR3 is TGTGCCAGCAGCCCACGGAAGGGACAGGGAGACTTCTTC.

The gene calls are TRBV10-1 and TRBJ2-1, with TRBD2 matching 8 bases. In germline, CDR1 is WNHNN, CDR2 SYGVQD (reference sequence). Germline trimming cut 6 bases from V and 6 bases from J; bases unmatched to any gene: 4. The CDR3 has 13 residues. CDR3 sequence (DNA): TGCGCCAGCAGCCGCGGACTAGCCAATGAGCAGTTCTTC. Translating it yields CASSRGLANEQFF.

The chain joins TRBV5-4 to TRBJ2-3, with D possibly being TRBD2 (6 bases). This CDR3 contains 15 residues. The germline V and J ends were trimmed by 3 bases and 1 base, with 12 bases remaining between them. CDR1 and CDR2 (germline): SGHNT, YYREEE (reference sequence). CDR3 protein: CASSSRDSGTDTQYF. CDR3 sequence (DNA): TGTGCCAGCAGCTCCCGGGACTCCGGCACAGATACGCAGTATTTT. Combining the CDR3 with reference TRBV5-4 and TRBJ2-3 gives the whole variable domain ETGVTQSPTHLIKTRGQQVTLRCSSQSGHNTVSWYQQALGQGPQFIFQYYREEENGRGNFPPRFSGLQFPNYSSELNVNALELDDSALYLCASSSRDSGTDTQYFGPGTRLTVL.

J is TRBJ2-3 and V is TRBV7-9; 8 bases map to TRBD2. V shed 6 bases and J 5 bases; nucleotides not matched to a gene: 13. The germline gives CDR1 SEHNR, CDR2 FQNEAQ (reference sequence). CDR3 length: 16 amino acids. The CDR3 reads CASRTGLAREEDTQYF. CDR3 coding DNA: TGTGCCAGCAGAACTGGACTAGCACGAGAGGAAGATACGCAGTATTTT.

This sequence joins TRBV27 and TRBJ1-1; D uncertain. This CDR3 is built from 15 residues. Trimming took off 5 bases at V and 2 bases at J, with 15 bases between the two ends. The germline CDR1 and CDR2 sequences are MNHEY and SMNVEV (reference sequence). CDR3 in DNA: TGTGCCAGCAGTCTCTTCCCTGCGGGAAACACTGAAGCTTTCTTT. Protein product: CASSLFPAGNTEAFF.

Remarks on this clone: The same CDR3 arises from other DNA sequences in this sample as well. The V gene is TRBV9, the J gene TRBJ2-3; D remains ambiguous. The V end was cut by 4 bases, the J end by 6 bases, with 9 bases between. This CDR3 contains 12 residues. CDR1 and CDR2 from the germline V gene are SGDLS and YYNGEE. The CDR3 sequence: CASSPLEDTQYF. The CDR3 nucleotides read TGTGCCAGCAGCCCCCTAGAGGATACGCAGTATTTT.

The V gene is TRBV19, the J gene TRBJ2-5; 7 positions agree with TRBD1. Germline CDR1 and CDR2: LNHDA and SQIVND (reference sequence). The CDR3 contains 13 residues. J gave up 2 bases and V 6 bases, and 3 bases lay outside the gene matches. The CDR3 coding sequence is TGTGCCAGTAGGGGGACAGAACAAGAGACCCAGTACTTC. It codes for CASRGTEQETQYF.

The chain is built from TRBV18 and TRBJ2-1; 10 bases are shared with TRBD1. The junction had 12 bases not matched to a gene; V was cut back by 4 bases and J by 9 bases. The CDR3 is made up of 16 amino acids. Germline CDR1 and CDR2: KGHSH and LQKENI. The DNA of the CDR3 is TGTGCCAGCTCACGAACAACCGGGACAGGGGCAGCTGAGCAGTTCTTC. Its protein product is CASSRTTGTGAAEQFF.

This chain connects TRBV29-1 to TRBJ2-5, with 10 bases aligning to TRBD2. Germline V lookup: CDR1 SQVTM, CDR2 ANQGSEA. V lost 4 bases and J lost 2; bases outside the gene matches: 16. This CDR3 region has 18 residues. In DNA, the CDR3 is TGCAGCGTTGCCCCTCGACTAGCGGGCGCACGTCTACAAGAGACCCAGTACTTC. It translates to CSVAPRLAGARLQETQYF.